The clone carrying this TCR beta chain was counted at least ten times. What it binds is not known. The CDR3 extends 3 residues past the end of the read, so its final part is completed from the germline J gene. This sample is part of a study of T cell clonality in common variable immunodeficiency. Blood samples were heparinized, 5 to 8 ml per donor. General study points: Fewer deletions and N-nucleotide insertions were reportedly seen in common variable immunodeficiency TCR beta sequences.

CDR3 length: 13 residues. Germline V lookup: CDR1 LNHDA, CDR2 SQIVND (reference sequence). Trimming shortened V by 5 bases and J by 4 bases, and 11 bases separated the two germline ends. Some clones are missing from TCRdb's copy, which holds only in-frame ones; the method was immunoSEQ multiplex PCR. This sample comprises roughly 42,000 clones, none seen once only. Specimen: peripheral blood mononuclear cells. J is TRBJ1-2 and V is TRBV19, with D possibly TRBD1 on 5 matching bases. This clonotype was obtained from a human donor with common variable immunodeficiency. CDR3 DNA (partial): TGTGCCAGTAGTCCCCCGACAGCCTATGGC. Its translation is CASSPPTAYG. The whole CDR3 reads CASSPPTAYGYTF.